The 3 T cell receptor beta chains listed next were all sequenced from one sample in a study of a mutant IDH1 vaccine in newly diagnosed glioma. Time point meaning: week 11, during vaccination. Vaccination comprised doses that each held 300 ug of mutant IDH1 20-mer peptide, plus topical imiquimod. This table comes from immunoSEQ multiplex PCR, and its TCRdb copy is limited to in-frame clones, with some not included. The sample lists tens of thousands of clones; around 77% were seen once. Their recognized antigens are unknown. This specimen was PBMCs, taken from a glioma patient whose treatment included an IDH1 peptide vaccine. All receptors derive from a woman aged 18 to 35 with glioma.

The chain is built from TRBV9 and TRBJ1-1; D gene uncertain. The CDR3 is made up of 16 amino acids. Germline CDR1 is SGDLS and CDR2 is YYNGEE. Trimming left V 0 bases short and J 0 bases short, with 12 bases between. CDR3 DNA sequence: TGTGCCAGCAGCGTAGCTACGGGGTTCCTGAACACTGAAGCTTTCTTT. It is translated as CASSVATGFLNTEAFF.

The chain couples TRBV6-1 to TRBJ1-5; 7 bases are a match to TRBD1. This CDR3 spans 15 amino acids. J was trimmed by 7 bases and V by 6 bases; bases with no gene match: 12. Germline V CDR1 and CDR2: MNHNS, SASEGT. In nucleotides, the CDR3 is TGTGCCAGCAGGGAACAACAGGGGTCGGGCCAGCCCCAGCATTTT. This sequence encodes CASREQQGSGQPQHF.

This clone appeared once. V is TRBV18 and J is TRBJ1-2; 9 positions agree with TRBD1. Unmatched junction bases numbered 7, after V lost 5 bases and J lost 6 bases. The CDR3 has 14 residues. The V gene's germline CDR1 is KGHSH and CDR2 LQKENI. The CDR3 reads CASSAQGASDGYTF. The CDR3 nucleotides are TGTGCCAGCTCAGCACAGGGGGCGTCGGATGGCTACACCTTC.